This entry concerns a single TCR beta chain. This CDR3 has 17 residues. Germline lookup yields CDR1 LGHNA and CDR2 YSLEER. V was clipped by 1 base and J by 0 bases, with 12 bases between them. This entry belongs to a study of OX40 agonist ivuxolimab in advanced cancers. Clones were sequenced by immunoSEQ multiplex PCR, and TCRdb holds only the in-frame ones, with some missing. This sample yields more than 95,000 clones, of which over 85% are seen a single time; roughly 0.79% belongs to the top ten. V usage is TRBV4-3 and J usage is TRBJ1-4; no clear D gene. The source was CD4+ or CD8+ T cells sorted from blood, collected in a trial of the OX40 agonist ivuxolimab. This TCR derives from an adult with an advanced solid tumor such as melanoma, head and neck, liver or kidney cancer. In DNA, the CDR3 is TGCGCCAGCAGCCAAGGAGGAGGAATTGCAACTAATGAAAAACTGTTTTTT. This sequence encodes CASSQGGGIATNEKLFF.